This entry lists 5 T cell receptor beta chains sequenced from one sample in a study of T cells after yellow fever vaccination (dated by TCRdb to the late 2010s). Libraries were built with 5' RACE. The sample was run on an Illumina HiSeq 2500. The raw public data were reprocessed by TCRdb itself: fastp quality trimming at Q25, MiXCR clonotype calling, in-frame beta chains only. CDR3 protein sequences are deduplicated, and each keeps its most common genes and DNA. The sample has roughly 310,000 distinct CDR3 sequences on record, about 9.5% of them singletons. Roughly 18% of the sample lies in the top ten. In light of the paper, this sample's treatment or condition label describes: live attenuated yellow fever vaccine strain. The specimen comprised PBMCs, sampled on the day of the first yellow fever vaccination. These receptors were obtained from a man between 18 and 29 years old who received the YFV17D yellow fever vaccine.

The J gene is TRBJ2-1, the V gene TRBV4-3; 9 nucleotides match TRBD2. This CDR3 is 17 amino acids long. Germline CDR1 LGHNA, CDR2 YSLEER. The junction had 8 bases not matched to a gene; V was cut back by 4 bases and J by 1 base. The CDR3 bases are TGCGCCAGCAGCCGAGAGGGACTAGCCTCGTCCTACAATGAGCAGTTCTTC. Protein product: CASSREGLASSYNEQFF.

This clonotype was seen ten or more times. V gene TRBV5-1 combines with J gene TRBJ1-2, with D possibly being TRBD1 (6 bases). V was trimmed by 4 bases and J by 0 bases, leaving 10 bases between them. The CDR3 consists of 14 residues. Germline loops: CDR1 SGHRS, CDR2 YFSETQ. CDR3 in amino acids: CASSPQGPNYGYTF. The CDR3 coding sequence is TGCGCCAGCAGCCCGCAGGGGCCTAACTATGGCTACACCTTC.

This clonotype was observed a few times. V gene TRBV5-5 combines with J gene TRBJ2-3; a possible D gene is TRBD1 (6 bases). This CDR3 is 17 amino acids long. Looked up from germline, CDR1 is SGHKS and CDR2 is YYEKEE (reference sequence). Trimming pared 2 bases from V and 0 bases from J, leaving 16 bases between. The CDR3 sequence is CASSFGPRQASTDTQYF. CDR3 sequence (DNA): TGTGCCAGCAGCTTTGGGCCAAGACAGGCGAGCACAGATACGCAGTATTTT.

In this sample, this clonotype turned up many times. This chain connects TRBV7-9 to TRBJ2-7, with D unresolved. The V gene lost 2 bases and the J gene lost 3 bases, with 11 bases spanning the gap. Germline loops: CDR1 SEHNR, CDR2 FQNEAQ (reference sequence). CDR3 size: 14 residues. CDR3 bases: TGTGCCAGCAGCTTAACCGGATCGGTCTACGAGCAGTACTTC. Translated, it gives CASSLTGSVYEQYF.

The DNA for the CDR3 is TGTGCCACCAGTGATTTGTTACTAGGGGACTACGAGCAGTACTTC. Encoded protein: CATSDLLLGDYEQYF. The V and J genes are TRBV24-1 and TRBJ2-7, with D perhaps given as TRBD1 or TRBD2 (5 bases each). The CDR3 covers 15 residues. CDR1 and CDR2 from the germline V gene are KGHDR and SFDVKD. V gave up 0 bases and J gave up 3 bases, with 11 bases separating them.